These 17 T cell receptor beta chains were sequenced from one sample in a study of PD-1 blockade in classical Hodgkin lymphoma. Each of the patients experienced relapse following autologous stem cell transplantation, and their brentuximab vedotin exposure differed. Profiled with immunoSEQ multiplex PCR; TCRdb holds only in-frame clones, not every one. The sample comprises fewer than 30,000 clones, approximately 82% of which are singletons, and about a fifth rests with the top ten. The sample was peripheral blood mononuclear cells (PBMCs), taken before the second cycle of nivolumab. The receptors were sampled from a human donor with classical Hodgkin lymphoma.

J is TRBJ2-1 and V is TRBV7-2; D may be TRBD2 (5 bases). V lost 4 bases to trimming and J lost 8 bases, with 12 bases between them. Germline V gene data show CDR1 as SGHTA and CDR2 as FQGNSA. CDR3 length equals 13 residues. The CDR3 loop reads CASSSELEDEQFF. Written as DNA, the CDR3 is TGTGCCAGCAGCTCCGAACTAGAGGATGAGCAGTTCTTC.

CDR3 sequence: CASSGGGEKLFF. The CDR3 bases are TGTGCCAGCTCAGGGGGAGGTGAAAAACTGTTTTTT. The J gene is TRBJ1-4, the V gene TRBV28; 7 positions agree with TRBD1. CDR3 length: 12 residues. The germline V gene encodes CDR1 MDHEN and CDR2 SYDVKM. V lost 8 bases to trimming and J lost 7 bases; unmatched junction nucleotides: 4.

The chain couples TRBV10-3 to TRBJ2-5, with D possibly being TRBD1 (6 bases). V lost 4 bases to trimming and J lost 2 bases, with 8 bases between them. The CDR3 contains 13 residues. The germline CDR1 and CDR2 sequences are ENHRY and SYGVKD. CDR3 coding DNA: TGTGCCATCAGTGGGACAGCACAAGAGACCCAGTACTTC. This translates into CAISGTAQETQYF.

This rearrangement joins TRBV6-4 to TRBJ1-1; D is ambiguous. This CDR3 comprises 11 residues. Trimming took 5 bases from V and 3 from J, leaving 4 bases between them. Per the germline V gene, CDR1 is MRHNA and CDR2 is SNTAGT. The CDR3 reads CASSRHTEAFF. CDR3 nucleotides: TGTGCCAGCAGTCGACACACTGAAGCTTTCTTT.

The chain couples TRBV14 to TRBJ2-3; possible D gene TRBD2, 6 bases. V was clipped by 3 bases and J by 0 bases, with 10 bases between them. Germline V gene data show CDR1 as SGHDN and CDR2 as FVKESK. This CDR3 contains 15 residues. The CDR3 DNA is TGTGCCAGCAGCCAGAGAGGGACTAGCACAGATACGCAGTATTTT. Protein product: CASSQRGTSTDTQYF.

The chain employs TRBV7-6 and TRBJ2-3, with D unclear. The V and J ends lost 4 bases and 5 bases respectively, with 16 bases between them. CDR1 SGHVS and CDR2 FNYEAQ come from the germline V gene. This CDR3 region has 15 residues. CDR3 residues: CASSSAAEPGDTQYF. For the CDR3, the DNA is TGTGCCAGCAGCTCGGCAGCAGAACCCGGAGATACGCAGTATTTT.

V and J are TRBV7-6 and TRBJ2-2, with D maybe TRBD2 (5 bases). Germline lookup yields CDR1 SGHVS and CDR2 FNYEAQ. The V end was cut by 5 bases, the J end by 7 bases, with 20 bases between. The CDR3 contains 16 residues. CDR3 amino acids: CASSPSQRQKGGELFF. CDR3 nucleotide sequence: TGTGCCAGCAGCCCCAGCCAGCGGCAGAAGGGCGGGGAGCTGTTTTTT.

The V gene is TRBV19, the J gene TRBJ2-5; D is uncertain. Germline CDR1 is LNHDA and CDR2 is SQIVND (reference sequence). The CDR3 length is 11 residues. Trimming removed 8 bases from V and 3 bases from J, with 7 bases in between. The CDR3 DNA reads as TGTGCCAGTGGGCAGAAAGAGACCCAGTACTTC. Amino acids: CASGQKETQYF. Drawing the rest from reference TRBV19 and TRBJ2-5, the complete variable domain is DGGITQSPKYLFRKEGQNVTLSCEQNLNHDAMYWYRQDPGQGLRLIYYSQIVNDFQKGDIAEGYSVSREKKESFPLTVTSAQKNPTAFYLCASGQKETQYFGPGTRLLVL.

V gene TRBV28 combines with J gene TRBJ2-7; 7 nucleotides align to TRBD1. Germline V gene data show CDR1 as MDHEN and CDR2 as SYDVKM. The length of the CDR3 is 14 residues. Germline trimming cut 8 bases from V and 4 bases from J; bases unmatched to any gene: 11. CDR3 DNA: TGTGCCAGCCATACCCCGGGACAGCCGTACGAGCAGTACTTC. This codes for CASHTPGQPYEQYF.

This clone was seen more than once but under ten times. This rearrangement joins TRBV7-6 to TRBJ1-3; tentative D call: TRBD1 (6 bases). Trimming took off 2 bases at V and 0 bases at J, with 11 bases between the two ends. The CDR3 totals 16 residues. Germline CDR1 is SGHVS and CDR2 is FNYEAQ. The CDR3 reads CASSLPRDNSGNTIYF. In DNA form, the CDR3 reads TGTGCCAGCAGCTTACCCCGGGACAACTCTGGAAACACCATATATTTT.

This clone has just one count. V usage is TRBV5-1 and J usage is TRBJ1-2; no clear D gene. V dropped 0 bases and J dropped 0 bases, with 3 bases sitting between them. The V gene's germline CDR1 is SGHRS and CDR2 YFSETQ. The CDR3 contains 13 residues. The CDR3 protein is CASSLGSNYGYTF. CDR3 nucleotide sequence: TGCGCCAGCAGCTTGGGGTCTAACTATGGCTACACCTTC.

V is TRBV27 and J is TRBJ2-7, with a weak D call TRBD2 (6 bases). Per the germline V gene, CDR1 is MNHEY and CDR2 is SMNVEV (reference sequence). The CDR3 spans 16 residues. V lost 0 bases and J 1 base, leaving 13 bases between the germline ends. The CDR3 sequence is CASSLSGGVGSYEQYV. As DNA, the CDR3 is TGTGCCAGCAGTTTATCGGGGGGAGTAGGATCCTACGAGCAGTACGTC.

The chain recombines TRBV2 with TRBJ2-7; D is perhaps TRBD1 (5 bases). The CDR3 totals 12 residues. The V gene's germline CDR1 is SNHLY and CDR2 FYNNEI. V was cut by 6 bases and J by 4 bases, with 10 bases left in between. This CDR3 reads CASSLGVYEQYF. For the CDR3, the DNA is TGTGCCAGCAGCCTAGGGGTGTACGAGCAGTACTTC.

The rearrangement uses TRBV4-1 and TRBJ1-1; D ambiguous. The CDR3 contains 15 residues. V lost 1 base and J lost 3, with 12 bases in between. From germline, CDR1 is MGHRA and CDR2 YSYEKL. The CDR3 sequence is CASSQGRALYTEAFF. The CDR3 coding sequence is TGCGCCAGCAGCCAAGGTAGGGCTTTGTACACTGAAGCTTTCTTT.

V is TRBV6-6 and J is TRBJ2-1; 7 nucleotides align to TRBD1. The CDR3 sequence is 15 residues long. The junction had 5 bases not matched to a gene; V was cut back by 6 bases and J by 0 bases. Looked up from germline, CDR1 is MNHNY and CDR2 is SVGAGI (reference sequence). CDR3 in amino acids: CASSGQEFSYNEQFF. The CDR3 coding sequence is TGTGCCAGCAGCGGACAGGAATTCTCCTACAATGAGCAGTTCTTC.

CDR3: CASSIGVTPWLYGYTF. In nucleotides, the CDR3 is TGTGCCAGTAGTATAGGTGTCACACCCTGGCTCTATGGCTACACCTTC. The chain recombines TRBV19 with TRBJ1-2; D is undetermined. V lost 1 base and J 4 bases, leaving 16 bases between the germline ends. Germline-derived CDR1 and CDR2 are LNHDA and SQIVND (reference sequence). The CDR3 consists of 16 residues.

The V gene is TRBV19, the J gene TRBJ1-2, with a weak D call TRBD1 (6 bases). CDR1 is LNHDA and CDR2 is SQIVND in the germline V gene (reference sequence). The CDR3 consists of 12 residues. Between the trimmed V and J ends, which lost 5 bases and 7 bases, there was a span of 11 bases. CDR3 region: CASSGQYGGYTF. CDR3 coding DNA: TGTGCCAGTAGTGGACAGTACGGTGGCTACACCTTC.